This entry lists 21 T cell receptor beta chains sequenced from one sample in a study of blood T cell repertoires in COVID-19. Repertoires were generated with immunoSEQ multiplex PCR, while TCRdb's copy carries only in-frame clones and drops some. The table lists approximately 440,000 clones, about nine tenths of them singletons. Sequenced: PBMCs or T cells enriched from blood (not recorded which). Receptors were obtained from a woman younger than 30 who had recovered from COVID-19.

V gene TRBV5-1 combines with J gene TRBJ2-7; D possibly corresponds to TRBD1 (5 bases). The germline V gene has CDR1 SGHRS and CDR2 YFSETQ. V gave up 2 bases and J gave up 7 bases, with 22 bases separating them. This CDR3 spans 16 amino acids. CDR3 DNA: TGCGCCAGCAGCTTAAGGGAACAGGCCACCGAAGGTGAGCAGTACTTC. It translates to CASSLREQATEGEQYF. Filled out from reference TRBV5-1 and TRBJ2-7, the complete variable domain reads KAGVTQTPRYLIKTRGQQVTLSCSPISGHRSVSWYQQTPGQGLQFLFEYFSETQRNKGNFPGRFSGRQFSNSRSEMNVSTLELGDSALYLCASSLREQATEGEQYFGPGTRLTVT.

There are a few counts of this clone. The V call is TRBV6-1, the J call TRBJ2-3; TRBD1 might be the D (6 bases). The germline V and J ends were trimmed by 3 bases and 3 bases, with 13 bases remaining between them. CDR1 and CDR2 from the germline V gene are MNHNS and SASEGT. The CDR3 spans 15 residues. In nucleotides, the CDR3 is TGTGCCAGCAGTGATGGACAGATGGAGACAGATACGCAGTATTTT. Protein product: CASSDGQMETDTQYF.

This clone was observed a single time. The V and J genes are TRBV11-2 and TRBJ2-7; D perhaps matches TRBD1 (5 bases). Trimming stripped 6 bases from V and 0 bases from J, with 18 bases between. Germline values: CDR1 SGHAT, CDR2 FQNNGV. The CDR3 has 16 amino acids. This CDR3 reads CASSPLSTAASYEQYF. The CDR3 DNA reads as TGTGCCAGCAGTCCACTGTCGACAGCCGCCTCCTACGAGCAGTACTTC.

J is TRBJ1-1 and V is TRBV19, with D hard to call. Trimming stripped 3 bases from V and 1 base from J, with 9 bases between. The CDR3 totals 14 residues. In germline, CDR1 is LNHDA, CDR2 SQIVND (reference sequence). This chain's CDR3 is CASSMETENTEAFF. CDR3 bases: TGTGCCAGTAGTATGGAAACAGAGAACACTGAAGCTTTCTTT.

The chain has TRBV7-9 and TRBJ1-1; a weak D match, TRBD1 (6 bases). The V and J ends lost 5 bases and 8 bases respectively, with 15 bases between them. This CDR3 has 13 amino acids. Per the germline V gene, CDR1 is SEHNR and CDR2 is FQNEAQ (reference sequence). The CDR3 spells CASSALHGTEAFF. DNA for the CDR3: TGTGCCAGCAGCGCCTTGCACGGGACAGAAGCTTTCTTT.

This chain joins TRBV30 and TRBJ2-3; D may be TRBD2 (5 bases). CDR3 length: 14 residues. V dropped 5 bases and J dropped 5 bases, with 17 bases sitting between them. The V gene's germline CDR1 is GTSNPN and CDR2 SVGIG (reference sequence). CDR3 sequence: CAWAPGPGGDTQYF. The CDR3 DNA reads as TGTGCCTGGGCTCCGGGCCCCGGAGGAGATACGCAGTATTTT.

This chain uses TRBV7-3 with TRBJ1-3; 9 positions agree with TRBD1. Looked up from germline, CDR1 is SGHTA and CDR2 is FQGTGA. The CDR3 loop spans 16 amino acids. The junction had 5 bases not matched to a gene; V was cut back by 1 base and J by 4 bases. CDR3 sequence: CASSLKDRGSGNTIYF. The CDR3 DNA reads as TGTGCCAGCAGCTTAAAAGACAGGGGGTCCGGAAACACCATATATTTT.

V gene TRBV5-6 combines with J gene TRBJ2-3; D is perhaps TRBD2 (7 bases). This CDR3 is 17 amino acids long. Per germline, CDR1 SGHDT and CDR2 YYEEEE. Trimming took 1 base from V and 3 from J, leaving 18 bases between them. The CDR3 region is CASSLRGGAKSTDTQYF. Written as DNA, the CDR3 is TGTGCCAGCAGCTTGAGAGGGGGGGCCAAGAGTACAGATACGCAGTATTTT.

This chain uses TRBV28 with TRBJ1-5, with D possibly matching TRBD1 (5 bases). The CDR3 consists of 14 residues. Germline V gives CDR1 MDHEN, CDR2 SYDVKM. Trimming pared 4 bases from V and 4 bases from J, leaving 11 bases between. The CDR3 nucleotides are TGTGCCAGCAGTTCATATAGACAGAATCAGCCCCAGCATTTT. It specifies CASSSYRQNQPQHF.

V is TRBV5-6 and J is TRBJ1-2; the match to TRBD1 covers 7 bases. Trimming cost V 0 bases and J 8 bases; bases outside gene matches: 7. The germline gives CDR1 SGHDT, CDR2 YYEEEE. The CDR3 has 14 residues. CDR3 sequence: CASSLADRVGGYTF. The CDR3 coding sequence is TGTGCCAGCAGCTTGGCCGACAGGGTCGGAGGCTACACCTTC. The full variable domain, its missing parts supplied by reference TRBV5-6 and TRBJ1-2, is DAGVTQSPTHLIKTRGQQVTLRCSPKSGHDTVSWYQQALGQGPQFIFQYYEEEERQRGNFPDRFSGHQFPNYSSELNVNALLLGDSALYLCASSLADRVGGYTFGSGTRLTVV.

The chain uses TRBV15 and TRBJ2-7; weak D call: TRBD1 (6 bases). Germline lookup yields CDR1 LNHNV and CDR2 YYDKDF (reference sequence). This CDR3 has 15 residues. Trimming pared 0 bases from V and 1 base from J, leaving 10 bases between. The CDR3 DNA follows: TGTGCCACCAGCAGAGAGCCGACAGGTTCCTACGAGCAGTACTTC. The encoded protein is CATSREPTGSYEQYF. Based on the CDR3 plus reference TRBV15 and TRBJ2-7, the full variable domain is DAMVIQNPRYQVTQFGKPVTLSCSQTLNHNVMYWYQQKSSQAPKLLFHYYDKDFNNEADTPDNFQSRRPNTSFCFLDIRSPGLGDTAMYLCATSREPTGSYEQYFGPGTRLTVT.

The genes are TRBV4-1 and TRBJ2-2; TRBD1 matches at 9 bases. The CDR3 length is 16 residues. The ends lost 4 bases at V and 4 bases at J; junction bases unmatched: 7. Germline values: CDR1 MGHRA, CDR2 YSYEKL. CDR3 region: CASSLRQGVSTGELFF. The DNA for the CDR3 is TGCGCCAGCAGCCTACGACAGGGGGTCAGCACCGGGGAGCTGTTTTTT.

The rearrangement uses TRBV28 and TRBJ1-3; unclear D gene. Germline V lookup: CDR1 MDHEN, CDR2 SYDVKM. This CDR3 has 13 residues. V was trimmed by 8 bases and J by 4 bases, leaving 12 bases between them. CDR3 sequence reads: CASELAQGNTIYF. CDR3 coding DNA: TGTGCCAGCGAATTGGCCCAGGGAAACACCATATATTTT.

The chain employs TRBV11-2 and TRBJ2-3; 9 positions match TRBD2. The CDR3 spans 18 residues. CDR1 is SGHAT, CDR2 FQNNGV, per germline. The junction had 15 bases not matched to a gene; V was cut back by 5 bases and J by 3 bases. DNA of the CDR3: TGTGCCAGCAGCCCTAAGGTCCCGCTAGCGGGGCGAACAGATACGCAGTATTTT. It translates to CASSPKVPLAGRTDTQYF. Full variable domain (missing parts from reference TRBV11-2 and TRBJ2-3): EAGVAQSPRYKIIEKRQSVAFWCNPISGHATLYWYQQILGQGPKLLIQFQNNGVVDDSQLPKDRFSAERLKGVDSTLKIQPAKLEDSAVYLCASSPKVPLAGRTDTQYFGPGTRLTVL.

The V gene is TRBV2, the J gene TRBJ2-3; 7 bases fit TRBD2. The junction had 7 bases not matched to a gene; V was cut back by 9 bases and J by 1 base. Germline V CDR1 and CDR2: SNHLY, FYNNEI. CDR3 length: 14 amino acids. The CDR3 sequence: CASRSGVGTDTQYF. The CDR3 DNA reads TGTGCCAGTAGGAGCGGGGTCGGCACAGATACGCAGTATTTT.

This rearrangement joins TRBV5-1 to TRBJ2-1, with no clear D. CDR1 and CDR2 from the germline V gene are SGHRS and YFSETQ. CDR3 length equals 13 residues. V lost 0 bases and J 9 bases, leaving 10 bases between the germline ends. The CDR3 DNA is TGCGCCAGCAGCTTGGAGCCTTCGGGTGAGCAGTTCTTC. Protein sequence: CASSLEPSGEQFF.

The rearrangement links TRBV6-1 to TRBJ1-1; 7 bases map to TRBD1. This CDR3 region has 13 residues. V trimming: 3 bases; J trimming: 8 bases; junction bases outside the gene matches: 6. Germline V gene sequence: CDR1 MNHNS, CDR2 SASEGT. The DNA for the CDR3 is TGTGCCAGCAGTGACCAGACAGGGAACGAAGCTTTCTTT. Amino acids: CASSDQTGNEAFF.

CDR3 amino acids: CASKPRGIADTQYF. The CDR3 DNA reads TGTGCCTCCAAACCCAGGGGGATCGCAGATACGCAGTATTTT. The chain has TRBV30 and TRBJ2-3; 7 bases are shared with TRBD1. Trimming removed 7 bases from V and 4 bases from J; junction bases left unmatched: 11. This CDR3 spans 14 amino acids. Germline-derived CDR1 and CDR2 are GTSNPN and SVGIG (reference sequence).

CDR3 loop: CASSYGSGGRANVLTF. CDR3 bases: TGTGCCAGCAGTTACGGCTCGGGGGGCAGGGCCAACGTCCTGACTTTC. This chain connects TRBV6-5 to TRBJ2-6, with D possibly matching TRBD2 (7 bases). The germline V gene has CDR1 MNHEY and CDR2 SVGAGI. V was cut by 2 bases and J by 5 bases, with 13 bases left in between. The CDR3 runs to 16 residues.

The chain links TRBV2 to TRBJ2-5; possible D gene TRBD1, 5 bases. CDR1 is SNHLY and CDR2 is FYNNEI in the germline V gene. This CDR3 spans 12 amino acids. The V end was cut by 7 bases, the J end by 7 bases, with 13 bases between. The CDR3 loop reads CASTAGQGTQYF. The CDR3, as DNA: TGTGCCAGCACCGCAGGCCAGGGGACCCAGTACTTC. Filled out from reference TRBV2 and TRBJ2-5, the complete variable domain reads EPEVTQTPSHQVTQMGQEVILRCVPISNHLYFYWYRQILGQKVEFLVSFYNNEISEKSEIFDDQFSVERPDGSNFTLKIRSTKLEDSAMYFCASTAGQGTQYFGPGTRLLVL.

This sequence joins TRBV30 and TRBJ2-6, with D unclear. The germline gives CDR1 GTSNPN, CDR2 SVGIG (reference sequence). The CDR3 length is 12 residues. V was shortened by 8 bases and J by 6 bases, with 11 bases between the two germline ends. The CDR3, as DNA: TGTGCCGCAACCCGGGTGGCCAACGTCCTGACTTTC. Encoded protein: CAATRVANVLTF.